This T cell receptor (beta chain) was found in a study of graft-versus-host responses after intestinal transplantation. Across the study: Anti-thymocyte globulin induction, then tacrolimus and steroids for two to four years, went to all recipients. Whole-study results and caveats: Early post-transplant HvG declines tracked with peak circulating GvH clone levels. High graft-versus-host to host-versus-graft clonal ratios were found in allografts of patients who had graft-donor T cell macrochimerism. Marrow from the recipient contained GvH clones, some of which had appeared first in ileum or blood.

Turning to this clone: Its matching antigen is unknown.

CDR1 and CDR2 (germline): MNHNS, SASEGT. The CDR3 totals 13 residues. The J segment lost 13 bases and the V segment lost 7 bases, leaving 13 bases of the junction unmatched. TCRdb's copy holds only in-frame clones and misses some; the assay was immunoSEQ multiplex PCR. The data contain around 96,000 clones, roughly 92% of them seen just once; the ten biggest clones take up roughly 0.17%. This specimen consisted of unstimulated CD4+ T cells sorted from spleen or lymph node cells, obtained before intestinal transplant. The chain employs TRBV6-1 and TRBJ1-2; 9 bases map to TRBD1. The clonotype was recovered from a human donor who received an intestinal transplant. CDR3 protein: CASILDLQGAGTF. The CDR3 nucleotides are TGTGCCAGCATATTAGACCTACAGGGGGCGGGCACCTTC.